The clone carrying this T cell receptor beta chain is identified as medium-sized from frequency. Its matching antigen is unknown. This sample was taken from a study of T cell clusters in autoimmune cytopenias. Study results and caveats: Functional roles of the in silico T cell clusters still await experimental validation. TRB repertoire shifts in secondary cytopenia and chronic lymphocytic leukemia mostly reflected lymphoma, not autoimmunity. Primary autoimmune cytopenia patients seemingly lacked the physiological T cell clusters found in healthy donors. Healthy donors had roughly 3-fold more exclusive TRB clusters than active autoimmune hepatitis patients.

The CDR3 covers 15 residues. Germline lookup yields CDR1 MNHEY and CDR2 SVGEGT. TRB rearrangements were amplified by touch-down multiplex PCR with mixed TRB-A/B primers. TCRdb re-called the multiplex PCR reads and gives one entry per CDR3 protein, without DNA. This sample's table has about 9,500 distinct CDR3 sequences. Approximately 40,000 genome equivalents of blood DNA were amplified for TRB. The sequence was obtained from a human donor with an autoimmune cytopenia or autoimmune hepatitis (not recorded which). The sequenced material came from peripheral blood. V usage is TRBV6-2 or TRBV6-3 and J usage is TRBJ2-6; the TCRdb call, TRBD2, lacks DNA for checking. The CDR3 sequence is CASNPVPAGANVLTF.